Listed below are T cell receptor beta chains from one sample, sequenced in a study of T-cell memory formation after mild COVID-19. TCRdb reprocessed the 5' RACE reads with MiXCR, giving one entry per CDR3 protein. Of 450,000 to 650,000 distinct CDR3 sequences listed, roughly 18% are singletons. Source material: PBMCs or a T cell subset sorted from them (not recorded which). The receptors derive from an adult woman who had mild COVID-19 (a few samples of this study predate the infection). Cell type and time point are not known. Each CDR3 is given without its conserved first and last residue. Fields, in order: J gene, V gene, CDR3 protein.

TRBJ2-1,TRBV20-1,SARPWTSSYNEQF
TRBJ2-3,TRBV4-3,ASSQAGRGTDTQY
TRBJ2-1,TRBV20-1,SARKSTSGRGEQF
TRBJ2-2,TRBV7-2,ASSLPSNTGELF
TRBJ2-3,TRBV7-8,ASSLRLAVGYTDTQY
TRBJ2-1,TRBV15,ATSREVAGPYEQF
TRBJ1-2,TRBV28,ASSLAFSGYGYT
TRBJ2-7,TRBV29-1,SGGTGEEQY
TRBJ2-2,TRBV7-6,ASRPIAGGTGELF
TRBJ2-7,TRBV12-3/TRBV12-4,ASSFAGGDYEQY
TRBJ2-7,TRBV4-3,ASSQVGLSEEQY
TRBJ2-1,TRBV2,ASRGRQELSYNEQF
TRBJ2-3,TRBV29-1,SVEDLAIQGTDTQY